These 10 T cell receptor beta chains originate from one sample sequenced in a study of radiation and T cells in renal cell carcinoma. As for time point: baseline pretreatment blood. The treatment: 15 Gy SBRT to primary tumor, nephrectomy 4 weeks later. Method: immunoSEQ multiplex PCR; TCRdb's copy keeps in-frame clones and lacks some. The sample holds about 140,000 clones, approximately 82% seen once. Sample: blood, taken from a patient whose treatment included radiotherapy and nephrectomy. The origin of the receptors is a woman aged 45 to 65 with renal cell carcinoma.

J is TRBJ2-7 and V is TRBV18; D perhaps matches TRBD1 (6 bases). The V end lost 2 bases, the J end lost 4 bases, and 15 bases lay between the germline ends. This CDR3 contains 15 residues. Looked up from germline, CDR1 is KGHSH and CDR2 is LQKENI. The CDR3 spells CASSPSSTGSYEQYF. The DNA of the CDR3 is TGTGCCAGCTCACCAAGTTCCACAGGGTCATACGAGCAGTACTTC. Using reference TRBV18 and TRBJ2-7 for the parts outside the CDR3, the full variable domain is NAGVMQNPRHLVRRRGQEARLRCSPMKGHSHVYWYRQLPEEGLKFMVYLQKENIIDESGMPKERFSAEFPKEGPSILRIQQVVRGDSAAYFCASSPSSTGSYEQYFGPGTRLTVT.

This rearrangement joins TRBV7-2 to TRBJ2-3; D perhaps matches TRBD1 (6 bases). The V gene's germline CDR1 is SGHTA and CDR2 FQGNSA. The CDR3 spans 14 residues. V was pared by 2 bases and J by 5 bases, with 11 bases between. The CDR3 loop is CASSLLSRGDTQYF. CDR3 bases: TGTGCCAGCAGCTTATTGTCCAGGGGAGATACGCAGTATTTT.

The chain uses TRBV18 and TRBJ2-7; D perhaps matches TRBD1 (6 bases). Germline CDR1 and CDR2: KGHSH and LQKENI. This CDR3 is 13 amino acids long. The V end was cut by 3 bases, the J end by 5 bases, with 11 bases between. The CDR3 sequence: CASSPPGEHEQYF. The CDR3 DNA is TGTGCCAGCTCACCCCCAGGGGAGCACGAGCAGTACTTC. Full variable domain (missing parts from reference TRBV18 and TRBJ2-7): NAGVMQNPRHLVRRRGQEARLRCSPMKGHSHVYWYRQLPEEGLKFMVYLQKENIIDESGMPKERFSAEFPKEGPSILRIQQVVRGDSAAYFCASSPPGEHEQYFGPGTRLTVT.

This rearrangement joins TRBV28 to TRBJ1-2; 10 positions match TRBD1. V was pared by 6 bases and J by 5 bases, with 3 bases of the junction left unmatched. The CDR3 consists of 13 residues. Germline V lookup: CDR1 MDHEN, CDR2 SYDVKM. CDR3 sequence reads: CASRGTGVYGYTF. The CDR3 DNA reads TGTGCCAGCAGAGGGACAGGGGTTTATGGCTACACCTTC.

This clone was detected a few times. The chain is built from TRBV10-1 and TRBJ1-1, with D possibly being TRBD1 (6 bases). The CDR3 extends over 15 amino acids. V was clipped by 0 bases and J by 3 bases, with 11 bases between them. CDR1 WNHNN and CDR2 SYGVQD come from the germline V gene (reference sequence). CDR3 amino acids: CASSESIGGHTEAFF. The CDR3 nucleotides read TGCGCCAGCAGTGAGTCTATCGGGGGCCACACTGAAGCTTTCTTT.

The CDR3 spells CASSRPQGQGGDEQYF. The CDR3 DNA follows: TGTGCCAGCTCAAGACCGCAGGGACAGGGGGGTGACGAGCAGTACTTC. The genes are TRBV18 and TRBJ2-7; 11 nucleotides align to TRBD1. With 5 bases clipped from V and 5 bases from J, the junction kept 11 bases outside the gene matches. Germline V gene lookup returns CDR1 KGHSH and CDR2 LQKENI. The CDR3 is 16 residues long.

In its sample, this clone ranks as medium-sized. The chain has TRBV28 and TRBJ1-6; possible D gene TRBD1, 5 bases. The germline gives CDR1 MDHEN, CDR2 SYDVKM. The CDR3 covers 14 residues. V gave up 4 bases and J gave up 7 bases, with 11 bases separating them. The CDR3 DNA reads as TGTGCCAGCAGTTCCCCAGGGATGAATTCACCCCTCCACTTT. As protein: CASSSPGMNSPLHF. The full variable domain, rest sourced from reference TRBV28 and TRBJ1-6, is DVKVTQSSRYLVKRTGEKVFLECVQDMDHENMFWYRQDPGLGLRLIYFSYDVKMKEKGDIPEGYSVSREKKERFSLILESASTNQTSMYLCASSSPGMNSPLHFGNGTRLTVT.

The chain employs TRBV6-5 and TRBJ1-5, with D possibly TRBD1 on 5 matching bases. The CDR3 covers 15 residues. The germline CDR1 and CDR2 sequences are MNHEY and SVGAGI. The V gene lost 6 bases and the J gene lost 6 bases, with 18 bases spanning the gap. CDR3 in DNA: TGTGCCAGCAGCCGGGACCGCCCGACGTCTCAGCCCCAGCATTTT. It specifies CASSRDRPTSQPQHF.

The chain combines TRBV5-1 with TRBJ1-1, with D possibly matching TRBD1 (5 bases). CDR1 and CDR2 from the germline V gene are SGHRS and YFSETQ. The CDR3 totals 15 residues. Trimming shortened V by 2 bases and J by 1 base, and 12 bases separated the two germline ends. For the CDR3, the DNA is TGCGCCAGCAGCTTATTCTTAGGGGCGAACACTGAAGCTTTCTTT. This sequence encodes CASSLFLGANTEAFF.

V and J are TRBV6-1 and TRBJ1-6; D possibly corresponds to TRBD1 (6 bases). Per germline, CDR1 MNHNS and CDR2 SASEGT. The CDR3 has 14 amino acids. V dropped 4 bases and J dropped 8 bases, with 12 bases sitting between them. CDR3 DNA sequence: TGTGCCAGCAGTGTGACAGGCCCTGATTCACCCCTCCACTTT. Amino acids: CASSVTGPDSPLHF.